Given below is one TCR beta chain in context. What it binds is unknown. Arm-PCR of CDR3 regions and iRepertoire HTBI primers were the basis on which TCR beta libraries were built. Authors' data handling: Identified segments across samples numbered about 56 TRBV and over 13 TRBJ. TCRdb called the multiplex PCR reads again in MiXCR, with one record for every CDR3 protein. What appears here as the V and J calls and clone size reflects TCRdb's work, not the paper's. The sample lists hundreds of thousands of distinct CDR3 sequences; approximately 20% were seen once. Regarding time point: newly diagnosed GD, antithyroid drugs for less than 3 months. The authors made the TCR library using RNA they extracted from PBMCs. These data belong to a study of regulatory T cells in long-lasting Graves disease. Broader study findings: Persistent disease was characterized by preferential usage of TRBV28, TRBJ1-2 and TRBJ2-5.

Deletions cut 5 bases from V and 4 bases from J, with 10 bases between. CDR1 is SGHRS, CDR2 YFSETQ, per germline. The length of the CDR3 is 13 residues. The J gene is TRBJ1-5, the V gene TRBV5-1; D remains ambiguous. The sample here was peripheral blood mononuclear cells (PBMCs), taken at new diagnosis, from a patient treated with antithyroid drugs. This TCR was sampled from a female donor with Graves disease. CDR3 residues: CASSTWGNQPQHF. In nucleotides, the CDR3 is TGCGCCAGCAGTACCTGGGGTAATCAGCCCCAGCATTTT.